Each of the 3 T cell receptor beta chains below was sequenced from the same sample in a study of shared clonotypes between healthy human individuals. This table comes from immunoSEQ multiplex PCR, and its TCRdb copy is limited to in-frame clones, with some not included. The data show 2 million to 2.5 million clones, with under 95% seen just once and around 0.35% held by the top ten. The specimen sequenced was naive CD4+ T cells from PBMCs. Subset reported: CD45RA+ positively selected. The receptor set was obtained from a man younger than 35 in good health. Some clones in this sample may be carry-over from other donors' samples.

In its sample, this clone was seen once. V and J are TRBV19 and TRBJ2-7, with D possibly TRBD2 on 5 matching bases. Trimming shortened V by 5 bases and J by 1 base, and 15 bases separated the two germline ends. The CDR3 has 15 amino acids. Germline lookup yields CDR1 LNHDA and CDR2 SQIVND (reference sequence). CDR3 nucleotides: TGTGCCAGTAGTCCAAGCGGAGCCACATCCTACGAGCAGTACTTC. Translating it yields CASSPSGATSYEQYF.

The V call is TRBV19, the J call TRBJ2-3; TRBD2 aligns across 7 bases. Per germline, CDR1 LNHDA and CDR2 SQIVND (reference sequence). Trimming cost V 3 bases and J 8 bases; bases outside gene matches: 8. The CDR3 has 14 residues. The CDR3: CASSIGREYPTQYF. The CDR3 coding sequence is TGTGCCAGTAGTATTGGGCGGGAGTACCCTACGCAGTATTTT.

V usage is TRBV19 and J usage is TRBJ2-3; TRBD2 agrees at 14 bases. The CDR3 is 15 amino acids. V lost 6 bases, J lost 4 bases, and 3 bases stayed unmatched. CDR1 is LNHDA, CDR2 SQIVND, per germline (reference sequence). The CDR3 DNA sequence: TGTGCCAGTAGCCTGGGACTAGCGGGGGCAGATACGCAGTATTTT. Amino acids: CASSLGLAGADTQYF.